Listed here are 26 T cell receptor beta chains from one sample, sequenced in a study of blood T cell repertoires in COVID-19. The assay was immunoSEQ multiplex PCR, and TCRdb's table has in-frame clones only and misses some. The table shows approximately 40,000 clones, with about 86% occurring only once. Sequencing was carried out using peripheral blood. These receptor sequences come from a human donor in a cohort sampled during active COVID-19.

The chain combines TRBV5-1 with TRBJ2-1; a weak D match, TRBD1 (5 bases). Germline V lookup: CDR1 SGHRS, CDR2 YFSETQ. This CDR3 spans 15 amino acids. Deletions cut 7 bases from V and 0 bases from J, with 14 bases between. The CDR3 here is CASALQASSYNEQFF. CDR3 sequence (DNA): TGCGCCAGCGCGTTACAGGCTAGCTCCTACAATGAGCAGTTCTTC.

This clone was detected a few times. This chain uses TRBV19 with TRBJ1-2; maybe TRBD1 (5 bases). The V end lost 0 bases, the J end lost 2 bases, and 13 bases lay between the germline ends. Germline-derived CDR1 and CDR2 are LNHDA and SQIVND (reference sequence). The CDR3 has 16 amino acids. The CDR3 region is CASSIDPGRQNYGYTF. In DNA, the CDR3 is TGTGCCAGTAGTATAGATCCAGGTAGACAGAACTATGGCTACACCTTC.

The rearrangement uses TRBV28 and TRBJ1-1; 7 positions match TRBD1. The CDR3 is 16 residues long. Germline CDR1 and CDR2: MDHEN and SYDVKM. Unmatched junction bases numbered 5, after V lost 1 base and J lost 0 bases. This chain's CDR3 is CASSLFYRGLNTEAFF. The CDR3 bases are TGTGCCAGCAGTTTATTCTACAGGGGTCTGAACACTGAAGCTTTCTTT.

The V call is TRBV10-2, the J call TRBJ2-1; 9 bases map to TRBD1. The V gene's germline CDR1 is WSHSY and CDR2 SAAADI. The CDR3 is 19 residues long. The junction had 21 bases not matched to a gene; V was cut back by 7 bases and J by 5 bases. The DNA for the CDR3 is TGCGCCAGCACCAGCGGGACAGGGTTCTTCGGGACTTCGCACAATGAGCAGTTCTTC. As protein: CASTSGTGFFGTSHNEQFF.

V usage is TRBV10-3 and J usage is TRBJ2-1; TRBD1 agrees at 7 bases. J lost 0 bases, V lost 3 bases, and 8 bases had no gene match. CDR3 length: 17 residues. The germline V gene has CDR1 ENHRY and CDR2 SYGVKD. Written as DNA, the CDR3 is TGTGCCATCAGTGATGCTAGGGGGCCTAGCTCCTACAATGAGCAGTTCTTC. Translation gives CAISDARGPSSYNEQFF.

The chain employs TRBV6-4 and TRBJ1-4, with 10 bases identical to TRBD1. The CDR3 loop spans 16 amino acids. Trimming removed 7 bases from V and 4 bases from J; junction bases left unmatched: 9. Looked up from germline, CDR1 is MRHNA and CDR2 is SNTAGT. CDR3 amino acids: CASIINRDRGNEKLFF. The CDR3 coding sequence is TGTGCCAGCATCATTAACCGGGACAGGGGTAATGAAAAACTGTTTTTT.

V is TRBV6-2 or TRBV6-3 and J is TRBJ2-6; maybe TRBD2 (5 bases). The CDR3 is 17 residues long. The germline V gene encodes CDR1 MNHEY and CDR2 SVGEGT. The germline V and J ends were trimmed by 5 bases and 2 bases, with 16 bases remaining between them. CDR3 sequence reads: CASSHPGGRTGANVLTF. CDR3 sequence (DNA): TGTGCCAGCAGTCACCCAGGCGGGCGGACTGGGGCCAACGTCCTGACTTTC.

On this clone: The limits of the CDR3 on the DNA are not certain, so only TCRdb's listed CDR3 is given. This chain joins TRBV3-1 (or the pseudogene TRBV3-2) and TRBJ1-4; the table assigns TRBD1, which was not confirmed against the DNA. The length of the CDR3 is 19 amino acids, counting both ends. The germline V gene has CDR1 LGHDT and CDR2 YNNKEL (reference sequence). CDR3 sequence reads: CASSQDLIQGEFFGEKLFF.

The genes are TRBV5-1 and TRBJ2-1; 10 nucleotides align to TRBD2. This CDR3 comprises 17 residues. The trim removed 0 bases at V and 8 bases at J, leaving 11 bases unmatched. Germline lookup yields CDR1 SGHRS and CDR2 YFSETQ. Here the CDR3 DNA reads TGCGCCAGCAGCTTGGCCGCGAGCGGGGGGGCCTTGGATGAGCAGTTCTTC. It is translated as CASSLAASGGALDEQFF.

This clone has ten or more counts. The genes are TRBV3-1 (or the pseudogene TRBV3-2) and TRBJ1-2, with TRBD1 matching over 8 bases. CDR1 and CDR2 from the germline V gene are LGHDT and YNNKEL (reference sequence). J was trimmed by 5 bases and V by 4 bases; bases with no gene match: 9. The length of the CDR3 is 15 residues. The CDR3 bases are TGTGCCAGCAGCCTGGACAGGGAGTACGGTTATGGCTACACCTTC. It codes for CASSLDREYGYGYTF.

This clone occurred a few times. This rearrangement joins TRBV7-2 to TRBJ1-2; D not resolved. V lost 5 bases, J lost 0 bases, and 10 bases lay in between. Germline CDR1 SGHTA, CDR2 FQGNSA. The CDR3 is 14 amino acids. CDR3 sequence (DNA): TGTGCCAGCAGCCAGACTCAGACTAACTATGGCTACACCTTC. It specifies CASSQTQTNYGYTF. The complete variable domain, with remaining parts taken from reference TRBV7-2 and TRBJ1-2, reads GAGVSQSPSNKVTEKGKDVELRCDPISGHTALYWYRQSLGQGLEFLIYFQGNSAPDKSGLPSDRFSAERTGGSVSTLTIQRTQQEDSAVYLCASSQTQTNYGYTFGSGTRLTVV.

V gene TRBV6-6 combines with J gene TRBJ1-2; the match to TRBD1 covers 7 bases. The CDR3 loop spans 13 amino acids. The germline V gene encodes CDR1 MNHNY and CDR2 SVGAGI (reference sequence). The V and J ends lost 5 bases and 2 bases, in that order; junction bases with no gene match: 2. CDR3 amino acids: CASSKQGNYGYTF. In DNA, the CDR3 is TGTGCCAGCAGTAAACAGGGGAACTATGGCTACACCTTC.

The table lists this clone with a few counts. CDR3 sequence: CASSQSTGGSYTEAFF. In DNA, the CDR3 is TGCGCCAGCAGCCAATCCACAGGGGGCTCGTATACTGAAGCTTTCTTT. The chain is built from TRBV4-3 and TRBJ1-1, with 9 bases identical to TRBD1. V was pared by 2 bases and J by 5 bases, with 9 bases of the junction left unmatched. Germline lookup yields CDR1 LGHNA and CDR2 YSLEER. CDR3 length equals 16 residues.

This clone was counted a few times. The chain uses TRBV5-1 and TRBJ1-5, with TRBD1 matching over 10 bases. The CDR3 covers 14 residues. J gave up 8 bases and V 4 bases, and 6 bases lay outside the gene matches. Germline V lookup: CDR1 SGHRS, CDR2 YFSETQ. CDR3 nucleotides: TGCGCCAGCAGCGTGGGACAGGGGATTAAGCCCCAGCATTTT. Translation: CASSVGQGIKPQHF.

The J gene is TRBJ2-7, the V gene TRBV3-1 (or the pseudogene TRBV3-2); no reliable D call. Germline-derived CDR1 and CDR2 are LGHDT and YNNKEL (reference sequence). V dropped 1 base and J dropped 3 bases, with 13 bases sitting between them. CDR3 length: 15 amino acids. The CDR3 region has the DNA TGTGCCAGCAGCCAAGTGGTTCAGAGGAACTACGAGCAGTACGTC. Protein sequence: CASSQVVQRNYEQYV.

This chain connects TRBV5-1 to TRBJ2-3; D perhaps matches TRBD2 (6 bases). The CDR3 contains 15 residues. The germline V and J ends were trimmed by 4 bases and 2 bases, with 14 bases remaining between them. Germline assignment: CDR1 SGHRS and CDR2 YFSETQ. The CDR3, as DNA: TGCGCCAGCAGCAACGGGGGTATAGACACAGATACGCAGTATTTT. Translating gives CASSNGGIDTDTQYF. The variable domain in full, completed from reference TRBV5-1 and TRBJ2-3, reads KAGVTQTPRYLIKTRGQQVTLSCSPISGHRSVSWYQQTPGQGLQFLFEYFSETQRNKGNFPGRFSGRQFSNSRSEMNVSTLELGDSALYLCASSNGGIDTDTQYFGPGTRLTVL.

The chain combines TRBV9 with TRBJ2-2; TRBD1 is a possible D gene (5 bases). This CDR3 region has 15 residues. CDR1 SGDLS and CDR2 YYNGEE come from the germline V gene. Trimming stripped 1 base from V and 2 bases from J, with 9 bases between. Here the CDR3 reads CASSVFRVNTGELFF. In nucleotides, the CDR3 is TGTGCCAGCAGCGTATTCAGGGTAAACACCGGGGAGCTGTTTTTT.

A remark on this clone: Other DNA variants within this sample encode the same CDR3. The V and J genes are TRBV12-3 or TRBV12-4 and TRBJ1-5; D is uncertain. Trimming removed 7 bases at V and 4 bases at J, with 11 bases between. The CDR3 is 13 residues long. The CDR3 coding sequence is TGTGCCAGCACACAGTACCTTAATCAGCCCCAGCATTTT. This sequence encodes CASTQYLNQPQHF.

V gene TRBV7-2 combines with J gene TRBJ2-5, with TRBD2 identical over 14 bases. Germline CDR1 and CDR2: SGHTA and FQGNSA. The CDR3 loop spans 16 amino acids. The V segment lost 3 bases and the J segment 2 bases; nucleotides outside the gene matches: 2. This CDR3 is CASSLGTSGGQETQYF. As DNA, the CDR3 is TGTGCCAGCAGCTTGGGGACTAGCGGGGGACAAGAGACCCAGTACTTC. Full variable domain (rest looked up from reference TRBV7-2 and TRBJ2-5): GAGVSQSPSNKVTEKGKDVELRCDPISGHTALYWYRQSLGQGLEFLIYFQGNSAPDKSGLPSDRFSAERTGGSVSTLTIQRTQQEDSAVYLCASSLGTSGGQETQYFGPGTRLLVL.

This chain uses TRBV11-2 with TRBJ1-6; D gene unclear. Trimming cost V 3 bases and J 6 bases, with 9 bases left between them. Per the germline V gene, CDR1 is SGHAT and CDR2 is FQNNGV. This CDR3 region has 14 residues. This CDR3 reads CASSFGRGNSPLHF. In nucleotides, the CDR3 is TGTGCCAGCAGCTTTGGACGGGGTAATTCACCCCTCCACTTT.

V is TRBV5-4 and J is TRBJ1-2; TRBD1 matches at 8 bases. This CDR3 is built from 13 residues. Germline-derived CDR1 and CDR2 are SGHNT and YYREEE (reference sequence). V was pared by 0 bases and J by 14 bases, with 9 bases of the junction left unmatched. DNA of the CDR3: TGTGCCAGCAGCTTGGCTGGGACAGGCCTATTAACCTTC. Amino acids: CASSLAGTGLLTF.

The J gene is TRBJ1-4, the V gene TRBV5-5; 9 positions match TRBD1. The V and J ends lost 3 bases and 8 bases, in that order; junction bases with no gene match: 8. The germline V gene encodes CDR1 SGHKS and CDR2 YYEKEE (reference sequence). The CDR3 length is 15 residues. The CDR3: CASSYGTGRREKLFF. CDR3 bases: TGTGCCAGCAGCTACGGGACAGGGAGAAGGGAAAAACTGTTTTTT. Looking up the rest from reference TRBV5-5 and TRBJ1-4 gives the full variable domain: DAGVTQSPTHLIKTRGQQVTLRCSPISGHKSVSWYQQVLGQGPQFIFQYYEKEERGRGNFPDRFSARQFPNYSSELNVNALLLGDSALYLCASSYGTGRREKLFFGSGTQLSVL.

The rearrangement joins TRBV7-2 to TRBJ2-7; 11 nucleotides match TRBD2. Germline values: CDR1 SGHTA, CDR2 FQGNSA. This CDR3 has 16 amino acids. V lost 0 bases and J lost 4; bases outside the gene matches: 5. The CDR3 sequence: CASSLAVASGGYEQYF. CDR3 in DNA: TGTGCCAGCAGCTTAGCTGTGGCTAGCGGGGGGTACGAGCAGTACTTC.

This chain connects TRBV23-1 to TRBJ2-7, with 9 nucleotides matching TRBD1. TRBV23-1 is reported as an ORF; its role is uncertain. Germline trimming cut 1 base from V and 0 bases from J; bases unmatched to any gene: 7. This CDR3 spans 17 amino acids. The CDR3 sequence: CASSQFYRDRVSYEQYV. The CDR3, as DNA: TGCGCCAGCAGTCAATTTTACCGGGACAGGGTCTCCTACGAGCAGTACGTC.

The CDR3: CAIRGADAYTF. The CDR3 bases are TGTGCCATCAGGGGGGCTGACGCCTACACCTTC. The chain is built from TRBV10-3 and TRBJ1-2, with a weak D call TRBD1 (6 bases). V gave up 6 bases and J gave up 10 bases, with 12 bases separating them. CDR3 length: 11 residues. The germline V gene encodes CDR1 ENHRY and CDR2 SYGVKD.

The CDR3 nucleotides read TGCGCCAGCAGACAGGGCAACACTGAAGCTTTCTTT. Its protein product is CASRQGNTEAFF. J is TRBJ1-1 and V is TRBV5-1, with D possibly TRBD1 on 6 matching bases. V was cut by 5 bases and J by 2 bases, with 7 bases left in between. The germline V gene has CDR1 SGHRS and CDR2 YFSETQ. This CDR3 comprises 12 residues.